The source of this TCR beta chain is a study of blood T cell repertoires in COVID-19 (TCRdb year 2020). Regarding the study in general: Collaborator samples came from the United States, Italy and Spain and covered acute and convalescent phases of COVID-19. The material from the prospective study consisted of cDNA or gDNA derived from T cells, B-cell-depleted T cells, or PBMCs. Subjects who had been exposed to COVID-19, were actively infected with it, or had recovered from it provided the deeply sampled blood TCRbeta repertoires that made up the dataset. A freely available public database, intended as a resource for researchers studying the immune response to SARS-CoV-2, is where the repertoires were released. Samples were obtained from the ongoing ImmuneRACE study (first 160 participants) and from 1,254 subjects provided by 6 global collaborators. A de-identified subject ID, COVID-19 status, age in years and sex were almost always included in the sample metadata. Where available, HLA class I and class II types were obtained from metadata supplied by the sample provider rather than from assay-based typing.

This clone was found a few times. This clone's antigen is unknown. Base qualities were left out, and no much larger clone turns up one base away. This same CDR3 is encoded by further DNA sequences in the sample. TCRbeta CDR3 regions were amplified from genomic DNA by means of the immunoSEQ Assay, a bias-controlled multiplex PCR. Per the original workflow: The number of nucleated cells in each sample was estimated by amplification of reference gene primers within the assay. To quantify the absolute abundance of each unique TCRbeta CDR3 rearrangement, sequence reads were collapsed and filtered. Productive Simpson clonality was computed per sample as the square root of Simpson's diversity index over productive rearrangements. TCRdb obtained this table from immuneACCESS and retained in-frame rearrangements with V and J assigned. These tables miss some clones; where compared with another copy, unresolved V genes account for less than half of the shortfall, and the remainder is unexplained. V and J calls and clone size follow that table, whereas D and trimming were derived from the DNA. In this sample the table shows about 270,000 clones, roughly 86% of which occur a single time. Approximately 1% of the sample lies in the top ten.

Enrolling through a virtual design, the prospective study's participants ranged in age from roughly 18 to 89 years and lived across around 25 United States geographic areas. Cohort assignment in the prospective study relied on participant-reported clinical history from a screening survey and a study questionnaire. ImmuneRACE Cohort 3 recovered participants were defined by two consecutive negative NP/OP PCR tests, healthcare professional clearance, or symptom resolution. In the prospective study, mobile phlebotomists collected whole blood, serum and a nasopharyngeal or oropharyngeal swab from each participant. Participants in the prospective study had the option to provide additional blood draws and questionnaires over a roughly 2-month period. Before DNA extraction, blood samples from the prospective study were shipped at room temperature or frozen. Cut back by 3 bases and 3 bases, the V and J ends lie 8 bases apart. CDR1 and CDR2, looked up from the germline V gene (reference sequence), are SEHNR and FQNEAQ. The CDR3 has 13 amino acids, counting the end cysteine and phenylalanine. Only the CDR3 part of the read is kept: 39 bases, read in frame from the first base.

The investigation overall reported the following: How much clinical and demographic metadata was included differed by source and by participant, and the metadata was provided uncurated.

The chain is encoded by TRBV7-9 joined to TRBJ1-1; TRBD1 is a weak D gene call, 5 bases matching. Sequenced sample: PBMCs or T cells enriched from blood (not recorded which). The TCR originated in a woman aged 30 to 39 who had recovered from COVID-19. Here the CDR3 is given as CASSFTGDTEAFF. The sequenced DNA: TGTGCCAGCAGCTTTACAGGTGACACTGAAGCTTTCTTT.